The 30 T cell receptor beta chains below come from one sample, sequenced in a study of blood T cells in healthy people across ages. Primed by a sample-barcoded 5' primer and a J-beta primer mix, a second PCR proceeded for roughly 7 to 11 cycles. MiXCR, run by TCRdb on the 5' RACE reads, gives a single entry per CDR3 protein. The data hold hundreds of thousands of distinct CDR3 sequences, with roughly 48% observed a single time. Sequencing was done on a sample of blood. The source of these receptors is a man under 40 in good health.

This rearrangement joins TRBV18 to TRBJ2-1; D call uncertain. From germline, CDR1 is KGHSH and CDR2 LQKENI. Trimming pared 5 bases from V and 5 bases from J, leaving 13 bases between. The CDR3 is made up of 14 amino acids. The CDR3 bases are TGTGCCAGCTCAATAGCCCTGACGGACAATGAGCAGTTCTTC. Its protein product is CASSIALTDNEQFF.

This sequence joins TRBV20-1 and TRBJ2-7; D gene unclear. Trimming took off 3 bases at V and 2 bases at J, with 5 bases between the two ends. Looked up from germline, CDR1 is DFQATT and CDR2 is SNEGSKA (reference sequence). The CDR3 covers 11 residues. The CDR3 DNA reads as TGCAGTGCTAGCCCAGCCTACGAGCAGTACTTC. It translates to CSASPAYEQYF.

Turning to this clonotype: A much larger clone is a single base away; this may be a read error. The rearrangement joins TRBV27 to TRBJ2-7; D gene ambiguous. CDR3 length equals 13 residues. V gave up 5 bases and J gave up 2 bases, with 10 bases separating them. From germline, CDR1 is MNHEY and CDR2 SMNVEV (reference sequence). CDR3 coding DNA: TGTGCCAGCAGTGTGGCGCCTACCTACGAGCAGTACTTC. Amino acids: CASSVAPTYEQYF.

The V call is TRBV12-3 or TRBV12-4, the J call TRBJ1-5; 8 nucleotides agree with TRBD1. The trim removed 6 bases at V and 5 bases at J, leaving 9 bases unmatched. The CDR3 runs to 15 residues. The CDR3 nucleotides read TGTGCCAGCAGAAGGACAGGGATGGGTGATCAGCCCCAGCATTTT. Residues: CASRRTGMGDQPQHF.

CDR3 sequence reads: CASSQGVLRKSSYNEQYF. For the CDR3, the DNA is TGCGCCAGCAGCCAAGGTGTTTTAAGGAAAAGCTCCTACAATGAGCAGTACTTC. The V and J genes are TRBV4-1 and TRBJ2-7, with D unclear. Trimming left V 1 base short and J 7 bases short, with 26 bases between. Germline V gene data show CDR1 as MGHRA and CDR2 as YSYEKL. The CDR3 extends over 18 amino acids.

This clonotype was counted ten times or more. V and J are TRBV20-1 and TRBJ2-5; D is perhaps TRBD2 (6 bases). V lost 3 bases to trimming and J lost 2 bases, with 16 bases between them. CDR1 is DFQATT and CDR2 is SNEGSKA in the germline V gene (reference sequence). This CDR3 comprises 15 residues. Written as DNA, the CDR3 is TGCAGTGCTAGGCTCCCGGAGCGGGTACAAGAGACCCAGTACTTC. Its translation: CSARLPERVQETQYF.

The J gene is TRBJ2-3, the V gene TRBV24-1, with unresolved D. The CDR3 totals 12 residues. Germline values: CDR1 KGHDR, CDR2 SFDVKD. V lost 7 bases and J lost 1, with 5 bases in between. CDR3 in amino acids: CATSDRTDTQYF. In nucleotides, the CDR3 is TGTGCCACCAGCGACCGCACAGATACGCAGTATTTT.

This clonotype was observed a few times. V and J are TRBV29-1 and TRBJ1-5; possibly TRBD1 for D (5 bases). The ends were cut back, 4 bases at V and 6 bases at J, with 16 bases in the middle. CDR1 is SQVTM, CDR2 ANQGSEA, per germline. The CDR3 has 14 residues. CDR3 nucleotide sequence: TGCAGCGTTGCTTTCGGGAATGGGGGTCAGCCCCAGCATTTT. Its protein product is CSVAFGNGGQPQHF.

The rearrangement links TRBV4-1 to TRBJ2-7; TRBD2 matches at 10 bases. Germline loops: CDR1 MGHRA, CDR2 YSYEKL. The J segment lost 2 bases and the V segment lost 3 bases, leaving 7 bases of the junction unmatched. This CDR3 spans 16 amino acids. CDR3 DNA sequence: TGCGCCAGCAGCCAGGGTAGCGGGGGGACCACCTACGAGCAGTACTTC. Its translation: CASSQGSGGTTYEQYF.

The chain recombines TRBV6-6 with TRBJ2-3, with 14 bases fitting TRBD2. The CDR3 sequence is 16 residues long. CDR1 and CDR2 (germline): MNHNY, SVGAGI (reference sequence). With V trimmed by 7 bases and J by 1 base, 4 bases remained unmatched. The CDR3 DNA sequence: TGTGCCAGCACCGGGACTAGCGGGGGCGGCACAGATACGCAGTATTTT. It codes for CASTGTSGGGTDTQYF.

This clonotype was observed a single time. This may be a read error, as it is one base from a much larger clone. The genes are TRBV4-3 and TRBJ2-1; D is ambiguous. The germline CDR1 and CDR2 sequences are LGHNA and YSLEER. The CDR3 is made up of 15 amino acids. Trimming took 1 base from V and 2 from J, leaving 9 bases between them. The CDR3 reads CASSQVNGAYNEQFF. CDR3 DNA: TGCGCCAGCAGCCAAGTGAACGGCGCCTACAATGAGCAGTTCTTC.

This clonotype was detected a few times. The V call is TRBV10-3, the J call TRBJ1-1; TRBD1 matches 8 bases. The CDR3 is 15 residues long. CDR1 is ENHRY and CDR2 is SYGVKD in the germline V gene. Trimming took 4 bases from V and 0 from J; bases not matched to a gene: 4. The CDR3 DNA reads TGTGCCATCAGTGCGGACAGGGACCTGAACACTGAAGCTTTCTTT. Translation: CAISADRDLNTEAFF.

The V gene is TRBV12-3 or TRBV12-4, the J gene TRBJ2-3; TRBD1 agrees at 9 bases. With V trimmed by 7 bases and J by 5 bases, 10 bases remained unmatched. The CDR3 sequence is 15 residues long. CDR3 sequence: CASTDRGGPGDTQYF. In nucleotides, the CDR3 is TGTGCCAGCACCGACAGGGGGGGACCCGGAGATACGCAGTATTTT.

At least ten counts were recorded for this clonotype. V gene TRBV20-1 combines with J gene TRBJ1-6; D is unclear. Germline-derived CDR1 and CDR2 are DFQATT and SNEGSKA (reference sequence). The CDR3 is 13 amino acids. Trimming removed 0 bases from V and 6 bases from J, with 6 bases in between. CDR3 nucleotides: TGCAGTGCTAGAGATATGGTTAATTCACCCCTCCACTTT. This encodes CSARDMVNSPLHF.

Note on this clonotype: A read error may be the cause here, since a much bigger clone is one base away. This chain links TRBV24-1 with TRBJ2-7, with D unresolved. This CDR3 comprises 13 residues. Between the trimmed V and J ends, which lost 4 bases and 7 bases, there was a span of 13 bases. From germline, CDR1 is KGHDR and CDR2 SFDVKD. The CDR3 loop reads CATSDYESREQYF. The CDR3 DNA follows: TGTGCCACCAGTGACTATGAATCGCGAGAGCAGTACTTC.

The chain carries TRBV27 and TRBJ2-7, with 8 bases identical to TRBD2. CDR1 and CDR2 from the germline V gene are MNHEY and SMNVEV (reference sequence). The ends lost 5 bases at V and 3 bases at J; junction bases unmatched: 12. CDR3 length equals 16 residues. The CDR3 spells CASSSHLGLAFYEQYF. CDR3 sequence (DNA): TGTGCCAGCAGTAGCCACCTCGGACTAGCTTTCTACGAGCAGTACTTC.

The chain links TRBV5-1 to TRBJ2-7, with TRBD1 identical over 9 bases. V was clipped by 3 bases and J by 6 bases; unmatched bases: 7. Looked up from germline, CDR1 is SGHRS and CDR2 is YFSETQ. This CDR3 is 14 amino acids long. The CDR3 DNA sequence: TGCGCCAGCAGCTCCGGGACAGGGACCTCCGAGCAGTACTTC. This gives the protein CASSSGTGTSEQYF.

The chain recombines TRBV21-1 with TRBJ1-4; TRBD1, the table's D call, lacks a check against the DNA. TRBV21-1 is termed a pseudogene. The CDR3 is 16 residues long. This CDR3 is CASLWDRALFEEKLFF. The CDR3, as DNA: TGTGCCAGCCTTTGGGACAGGGCCCTTTTTGAGGAAAAACTGTTTTTT.

DNA for the CDR3: TGTGCCAGCAGTCAACCGAAGGGGTTAGATACGCAGTATTTT. It codes for CASSQPKGLDTQYF. V is TRBV28 and J is TRBJ2-3, with D possibly being TRBD1 (5 bases). Trimming left V 5 bases short and J 5 bases short, with 14 bases between. The CDR3 spans 14 residues. Germline V CDR1 and CDR2: MDHEN, SYDVKM.

The gene calls are TRBV20-1 and TRBJ2-3; 15 nucleotides match TRBD2. Per the germline V gene, CDR1 is DFQATT and CDR2 is SNEGSKA (reference sequence). The length of the CDR3 is 16 residues. V was pared by 6 bases and J by 7 bases, with 11 bases of the junction left unmatched. CDR3 sequence (DNA): TGCAGTGCCTCAGTAGGGACTAGCGGGGGGTCAAATACGCAGTATTTT. Translated, it gives CSASVGTSGGSNTQYF.

This chain connects TRBV27 to TRBJ1-1, with 9 nucleotides matching TRBD1. The V gene's germline CDR1 is MNHEY and CDR2 SMNVEV (reference sequence). There are 15 residues in the CDR3. With 5 bases clipped from V and 1 base from J, the junction kept 5 bases outside the gene matches. CDR3 coding DNA: TGTGCCAGCAGTCCCCAGGGACAGGGGAACACTGAAGCTTTCTTT. The encoded protein is CASSPQGQGNTEAFF.

This chain links TRBV6-5 with TRBJ2-7; D unresolved. TRBJ2-5 explains the end of the DNA better; the J call may be wrong. Germline V lookup: CDR1 MNHEY, CDR2 SVGAGI. The CDR3 is made up of 13 amino acids. The DNA of the CDR3 is TGTGCCAGCAGCTCCGGCCAGGCAGAGACCCAGTACTTC. It translates to CASSSGQAETQYF.

Of note for this clonotype: This may stem from a read error, because a much larger clone lies one nucleotide away. The chain carries TRBV7-3 and TRBJ2-7; a weak D match, TRBD2 (7 bases). The CDR3 totals 14 residues. From germline, CDR1 is SGHTA and CDR2 FQGTGA. V lost 5 bases and J lost 5, with 16 bases in between. The CDR3 DNA reads as TGTGCCAGCAGCGTAGGGGGGGTGAGTGACGAGCAGTACTTC. Amino acid sequence: CASSVGGVSDEQYF.

The chain is built from TRBV7-2 and TRBJ1-2, with D unresolved. Deletions cut 0 bases from V and 1 base from J, with 6 bases between. Germline CDR1 reads SGHTA; CDR2 reads FQGNSA. The CDR3 covers 14 residues. For the CDR3, the DNA is TGTGCCAGCAGCTTAGCCGCGAATAACTATGGCTACACCTTC. Protein: CASSLAANNYGYTF. The full variable domain, its missing parts supplied by reference TRBV7-2 and TRBJ1-2, is GAGVSQSPSNKVTEKGKDVELRCDPISGHTALYWYRQSLGQGLEFLIYFQGNSAPDKSGLPSDRFSAERTGGSVSTLTIQRTQQEDSAVYLCASSLAANNYGYTFGSGTRLTVV.

The V and J genes are TRBV10-3 and TRBJ2-2; D remains unclear. This CDR3 is 14 amino acids long. With 5 bases removed from V and 4 bases from J, the gap between germline ends came to 11 bases. Germline assignment: CDR1 ENHRY and CDR2 SYGVKD. The CDR3 DNA reads as TGTGCCATCAGTCACGGTTTCGGCACCGGGGAGCTGTTTTTT. Translation: CAISHGFGTGELFF.

The chain employs TRBV29-1 and TRBJ2-1, with D possibly being TRBD1 (5 bases). CDR1 and CDR2 from the germline V gene are SQVTM and ANQGSEA. Deletions cut 5 bases from V and 4 bases from J, with 12 bases between. CDR3 size: 13 residues. CDR3 amino acids: CSVRPDSYNEQFF. The CDR3 DNA reads TGCAGCGTTCGTCCCGACAGTTACAATGAGCAGTTCTTC.

The V gene is TRBV29-1, the J gene TRBJ2-1, with 7 bases identical to TRBD1. The tail of the sequence fits TRBJ2-7 better, so the J call may be wrong. Germline V gene data show CDR1 as SQVTM and CDR2 as ANQGSEA. This CDR3 has 14 amino acids. The CDR3 sequence is CSVTGETSYNEQYF. The CDR3 coding sequence is TGCAGCGTTACAGGGGAGACCTCCTACAATGAGCAGTACTTC.

The chain couples TRBV10-3 to TRBJ2-1; possibly TRBD1 for D (5 bases). CDR3 size: 15 residues. Trimming removed 6 bases at V and 9 bases at J, with 21 bases between. Germline lookup yields CDR1 ENHRY and CDR2 SYGVKD. CDR3 in DNA: TGTGCCATCAGCGGTACAGGTGGACCAAGGGGTGAGCAGTTCTTC. Translation gives CAISGTGGPRGEQFF.

In its sample, this clonotype was seen a few times. This sequence joins TRBV9 and TRBJ2-5, with no clear D. The CDR3 extends over 14 amino acids. Germline CDR1 and CDR2: SGDLS and YYNGEE. V shed 0 bases and J shed 1 base, with 7 bases lying between them. In DNA form, the CDR3 reads TGTGCCAGCAGCGTAGCCACCATCCAAGAGACCCAGTACTTC. Residues: CASSVATIQETQYF.

In regard to this clonotype: Just one base apart from a much larger clone, this may be a read error. The rearrangement joins TRBV7-8 to TRBJ1-2; D uncertain. The CDR3 runs to 12 residues. Per the germline V gene, CDR1 is SGHVS and CDR2 is FQNEAQ. Deletions cut 7 bases from V and 6 bases from J, with 12 bases between. The CDR3 region has the DNA TGTGCCAGCAACTTCGGCGGAGATGGCTACACCTTC. Its protein is CASNFGGDGYTF.